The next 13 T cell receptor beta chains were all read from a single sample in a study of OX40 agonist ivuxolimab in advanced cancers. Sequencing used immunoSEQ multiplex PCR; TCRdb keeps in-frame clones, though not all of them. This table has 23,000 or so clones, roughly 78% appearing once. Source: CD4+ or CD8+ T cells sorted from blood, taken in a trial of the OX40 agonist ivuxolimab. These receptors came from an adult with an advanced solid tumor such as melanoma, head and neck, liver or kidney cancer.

The CDR3 is CASRGTGSQPQHF. As DNA, the CDR3 is TGTGCCAGCAGAGGGACAGGGTCCCAGCCCCAGCATTTT. The genes are TRBV2 and TRBJ1-5; 9 bases are shared with TRBD1. Germline values: CDR1 SNHLY, CDR2 FYNNEI. The CDR3 is 13 amino acids. Trimming at V came to 6 bases and at J to 7 bases, leaving 4 bases not matched to a gene.

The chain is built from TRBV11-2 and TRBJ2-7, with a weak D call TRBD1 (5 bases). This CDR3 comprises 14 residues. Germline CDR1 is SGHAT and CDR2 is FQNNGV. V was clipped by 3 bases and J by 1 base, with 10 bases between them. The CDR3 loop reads CASSFLGASYEQYF. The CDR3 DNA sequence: TGTGCCAGCAGCTTTCTAGGGGCGTCCTACGAGCAGTACTTC. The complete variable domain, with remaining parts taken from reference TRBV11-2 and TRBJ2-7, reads EAGVAQSPRYKIIEKRQSVAFWCNPISGHATLYWYQQILGQGPKLLIQFQNNGVVDDSQLPKDRFSAERLKGVDSTLKIQPAKLEDSAVYLCASSFLGASYEQYFGPGTRLTVT.

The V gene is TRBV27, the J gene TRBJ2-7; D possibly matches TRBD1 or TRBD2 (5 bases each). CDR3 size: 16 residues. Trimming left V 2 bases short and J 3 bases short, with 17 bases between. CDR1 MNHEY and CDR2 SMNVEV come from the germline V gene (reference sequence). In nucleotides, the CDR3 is TGTGCCAGCAGTTTAGAGGGCAGGGAAACAGGCTACGAGCAGTACTTC. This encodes CASSLEGRETGYEQYF.

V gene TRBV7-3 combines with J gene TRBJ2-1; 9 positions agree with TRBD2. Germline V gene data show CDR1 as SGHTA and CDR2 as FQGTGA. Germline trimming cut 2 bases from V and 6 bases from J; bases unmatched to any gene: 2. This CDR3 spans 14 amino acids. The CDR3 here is CASSLGGGANEQFF. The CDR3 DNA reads TGTGCCAGCAGCTTAGGCGGGGGGGCCAATGAGCAGTTCTTC.

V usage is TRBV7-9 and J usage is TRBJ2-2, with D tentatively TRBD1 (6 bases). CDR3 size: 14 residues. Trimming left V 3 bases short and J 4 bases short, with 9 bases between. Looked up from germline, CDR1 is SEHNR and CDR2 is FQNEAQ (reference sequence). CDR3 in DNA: TGTGCCAGCAGCTTCCAGGGGAGCACCGGGGAGCTGTTTTTT. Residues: CASSFQGSTGELFF.

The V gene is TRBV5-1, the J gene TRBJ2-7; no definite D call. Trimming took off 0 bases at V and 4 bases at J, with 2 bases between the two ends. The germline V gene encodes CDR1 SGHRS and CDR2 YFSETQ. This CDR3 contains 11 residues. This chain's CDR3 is CASSLGYEQYF. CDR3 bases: TGCGCCAGCAGCTTGGGTTACGAGCAGTACTTC.

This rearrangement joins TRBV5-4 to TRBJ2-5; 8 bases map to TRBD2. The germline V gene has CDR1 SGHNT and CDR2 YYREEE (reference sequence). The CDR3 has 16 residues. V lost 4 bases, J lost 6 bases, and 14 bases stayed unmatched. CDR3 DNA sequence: TGTGCCAGCAGCCCGGAGAGCGGGAGAAGCGGAAAGACCCAGTACTTC. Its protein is CASSPESGRSGKTQYF.

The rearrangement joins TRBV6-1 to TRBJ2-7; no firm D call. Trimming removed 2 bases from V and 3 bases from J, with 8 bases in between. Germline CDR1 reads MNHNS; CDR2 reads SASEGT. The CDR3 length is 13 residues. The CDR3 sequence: CASSENRNYEQYF. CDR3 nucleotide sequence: TGTGCCAGCAGTGAAAACAGAAACTACGAGCAGTACTTC.

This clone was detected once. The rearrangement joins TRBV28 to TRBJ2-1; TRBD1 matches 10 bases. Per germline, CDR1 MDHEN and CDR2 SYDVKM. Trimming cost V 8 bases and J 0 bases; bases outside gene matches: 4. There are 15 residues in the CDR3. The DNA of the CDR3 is TGTGCCAGCGCCCGGACAGGGGGCTCCTACAATGAGCAGTTCTTC. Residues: CASARTGGSYNEQFF.

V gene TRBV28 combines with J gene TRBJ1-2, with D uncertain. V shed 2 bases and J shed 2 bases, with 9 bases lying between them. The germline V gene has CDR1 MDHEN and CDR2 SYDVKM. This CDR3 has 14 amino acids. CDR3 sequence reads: CASSLVQGNYGYTF. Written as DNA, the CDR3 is TGTGCCAGCAGTTTAGTCCAAGGGAACTATGGCTACACCTTC.

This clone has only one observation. CDR3 sequence reads: CASKAGPEYGYTF. The DNA of the CDR3 is TGTGCCAGCAAGGCGGGGCCCGAGTATGGCTACACCTTC. This chain links TRBV28 with TRBJ1-2, with a weak D call TRBD1 (5 bases). The CDR3 has 13 amino acids. Germline CDR1 reads MDHEN; CDR2 reads SYDVKM. Trimming shortened V by 7 bases and J by 5 bases, and 14 bases separated the two germline ends.

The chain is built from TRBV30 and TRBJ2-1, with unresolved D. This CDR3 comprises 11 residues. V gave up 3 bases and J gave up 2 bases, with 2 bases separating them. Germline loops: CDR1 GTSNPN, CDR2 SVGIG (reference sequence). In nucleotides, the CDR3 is TGTGCCTGGAGGACCTACAATGAGCAGTTCTTC. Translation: CAWRTYNEQFF.

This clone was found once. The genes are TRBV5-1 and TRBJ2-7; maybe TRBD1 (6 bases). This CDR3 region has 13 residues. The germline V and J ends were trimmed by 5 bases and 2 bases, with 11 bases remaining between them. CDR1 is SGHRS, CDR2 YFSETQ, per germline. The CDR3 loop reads CASRAGVAYEQYF. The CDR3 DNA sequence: TGCGCCAGCAGGGCAGGGGTGGCCTACGAGCAGTACTTC.